Below are 5 T cell receptor beta chains sequenced from a single sample in a study of technical replicates of blood from a handful of donors. The method was immunoSEQ multiplex PCR; TCRdb's version includes in-frame clones alone and lacks a portion of them. The sample lists about 61,000 clones, 97% seen once, with 0.15% to 0.25% in the top ten. The sequenced sample was T cells isolated from PBMCs. The origin of the receptors is a human donor in good health.

The gene calls are TRBV7-8 and TRBJ2-7; D is unclear. CDR3 length: 14 residues. The germline V and J ends were trimmed by 5 bases and 0 bases, with 11 bases remaining between them. The germline CDR1 and CDR2 sequences are SGHVS and FQNEAQ. CDR3 DNA sequence: TGTGCCAGCAGCCGAGGCCCAATCTCCTACGAGCAGTACTTC. It codes for CASSRGPISYEQYF.

About this clone itself: One junction end disagrees with the germline gene, perhaps due to a read error. The chain is built from TRBV7-7 and TRBJ1-1; 7 bases are a match to TRBD1. The length of the CDR3 is 13 residues. Germline V gene lookup returns CDR1 SSHAT and CDR2 FNYEAQ (reference sequence). Written as DNA, the CDR3 is TGTGCTAGCAGCTCCGACAGGGACACTGAAGCTTTCTTT. Its protein product is CASSSDRDTEAFF. The variable domain in full, with the rest retrieved from reference TRBV7-7 and TRBJ1-1, is GAGVSQSPRYKVTKRGQDVTLRCDPISSHATLYWYQQALGQGPEFLTYFNYEAQPDKSGLPSDRFSAERPEGSISTLTIQRTEQRDSAMYRCASSSDRDTEAFFGQGTRLTVV.

This chain joins TRBV9 and TRBJ2-3; D is perhaps TRBD2 (6 bases). CDR1 and CDR2 (germline): SGDLS, YYNGEE. This CDR3 region has 13 residues. The V end lost 0 bases, the J end lost 14 bases, and 16 bases lay between the germline ends. The CDR3 DNA sequence: TGTGCCAGCAGCGTAGATTTGGAGGGTTCGCCGTATTTT. Its translation is CASSVDLEGSPYF.

This rearrangement joins TRBV5-1 to TRBJ1-2, with 8 positions matching TRBD1. Germline assignment: CDR1 SGHRS and CDR2 YFSETQ. The CDR3 covers 13 residues. J lost 4 bases, V lost 5 bases, and 4 bases had no gene match. CDR3 protein: CASRGQEIYGYTF. DNA of the CDR3: TGCGCCAGCAGGGGACAGGAGATCTATGGCTACACCTTC. Drawing the rest from reference TRBV5-1 and TRBJ1-2, the complete variable domain is KAGVTQTPRYLIKTRGQQVTLSCSPISGHRSVSWYQQTPGQGLQFLFEYFSETQRNKGNFPGRFSGRQFSNSRSEMNVSTLELGDSALYLCASRGQEIYGYTFGSGTRLTVV.

The chain links TRBV19 to TRBJ1-2; perhaps TRBD1 as D (6 bases). Per the germline V gene, CDR1 is LNHDA and CDR2 is SQIVND (reference sequence). The CDR3 sequence is 14 residues long. Trimming cost V 4 bases and J 0 bases, with 9 bases left between them. CDR3 protein: CASSTGVANYGYTF. In nucleotides, the CDR3 is TGTGCCAGTAGTACAGGGGTGGCTAACTATGGCTACACCTTC.